A single sample gave rise to the 10 T cell receptor beta chains below, sequenced in a study of CD8 T cells in ankylosing spondylitis. TCRdb redid the calling of the 5' RACE reads with MiXCR, one entry per CDR3 protein. Found here are tens of thousands of distinct CDR3 sequences, approximately 6% of them singletons; the top ten hold around 4.5%. The sequencing input was synovial fluid, either unsorted or a sorted T cell fraction (not recorded which). These receptors were collected from a male donor with ankylosing spondylitis.

The sample holds many counts of this clonotype. V is TRBV11-2 and J is TRBJ2-1, with 9 positions matching TRBD2. This CDR3 is built from 15 residues. J was trimmed by 7 bases and V by 7 bases; bases with no gene match: 11. From germline, CDR1 is SGHAT and CDR2 FQNNGV. CDR3 sequence: CASTDPGTSYNEQFF. The CDR3 coding sequence is TGTGCCAGCACCGACCCCGGGACTAGCTATAATGAGCAGTTCTTC.

This clonotype has ten or more counts. J is TRBJ2-3 and V is TRBV5-1; D unclear. This CDR3 is 14 amino acids long. From germline, CDR1 is SGHRS and CDR2 YFSETQ. V shed 7 bases and J shed 2 bases, with 14 bases lying between them. This CDR3 is CASCWADPTDTQYF. CDR3 nucleotide sequence: TGCGCCAGCTGTTGGGCGGACCCCACAGATACGCAGTATTTT.

This clonotype was seen many times. The V call is TRBV7-2, the J call TRBJ2-2; D unresolved. V dropped 5 bases and J dropped 4 bases, with 17 bases sitting between them. Germline lookup yields CDR1 SGHTA and CDR2 FQGNSA. This CDR3 has 16 residues. CDR3 sequence: CASSTHSPAVTGELFF. The DNA of the CDR3 is TGTGCCAGCAGCACCCATTCGCCTGCAGTCACCGGGGAGCTGTTTTTT.

This clonotype was counted many times. The chain joins TRBV5-4 to TRBJ2-3; 8 bases align to TRBD2. Germline trimming cut 4 bases from V and 3 bases from J; bases unmatched to any gene: 10. Germline loops: CDR1 SGHNT, CDR2 YYREEE (reference sequence). The CDR3 loop spans 16 amino acids. CDR3 DNA sequence: TGTGCCAGCAGCCCCGGGGGGGCGGGAATTACAGATACGCAGTATTTT. This translates into CASSPGGAGITDTQYF.

This clonotype was recorded many times. The genes are TRBV18 and TRBJ1-3; D remains ambiguous. The germline V gene has CDR1 KGHSH and CDR2 LQKENI. This CDR3 comprises 15 residues. Trimming took off 3 bases at V and 2 bases at J, with 11 bases between the two ends. The CDR3 bases are TGTGCCAGCTCACCCACAGAAAGCCCTGGAAACACCATATATTTT. This encodes CASSPTESPGNTIYF.

This clonotype was recorded many times. The chain carries TRBV4-3 and TRBJ1-5; D ambiguous. Trimming removed 0 bases from V and 6 bases from J, with 6 bases in between. The V gene's germline CDR1 is LGHNA and CDR2 YSLEER. This CDR3 spans 13 amino acids. The CDR3 is CASSQDVSQPQHF. The CDR3 nucleotides read TGCGCCAGCAGCCAAGATGTGTCTCAGCCCCAGCATTTT.

This clonotype was counted ten times or more. This chain links TRBV28 with TRBJ2-3; D might be TRBD2 (6 bases). The CDR3 has 15 amino acids. Trimming shortened V by 5 bases and J by 2 bases, and 14 bases separated the two germline ends. Germline CDR1 and CDR2: MDHEN and SYDVKM. The CDR3 DNA reads as TGTGCCAGCAGTCTAGCGTGGGGGGACACAGATACGCAGTATTTT. It is translated as CASSLAWGDTDTQYF. The entire variable domain, with the rest obtained from reference TRBV28 and TRBJ2-3, is as follows: DVKVTQSSRYLVKRTGEKVFLECVQDMDHENMFWYRQDPGLGLRLIYFSYDVKMKEKGDIPEGYSVSREKKERFSLILESASTNQTSMYLCASSLAWGDTDTQYFGPGTRLTVL.

This clonotype appeared many times. The CDR3 loop is CSVDRGPYEQYF. The CDR3 DNA reads TGCAGCGTTGATAGGGGTCCCTACGAGCAGTACTTC. The rearrangement links TRBV29-1 to TRBJ2-7; D is possibly TRBD1 (5 bases). The V end was cut by 3 bases, the J end by 2 bases, with 8 bases between. CDR1 SQVTM and CDR2 ANQGSEA come from the germline V gene. The CDR3 runs 12 residues.

This clonotype appeared many times. This chain links TRBV5-1 with TRBJ2-7; the D is unclear. V shed 4 bases and J shed 4 bases, with 9 bases lying between them. CDR1 is SGHRS, CDR2 YFSETQ, per germline. The CDR3 runs to 12 residues. CDR3: CASSQNGYEQYF. DNA of the CDR3: TGCGCCAGCAGCCAAAATGGGTACGAGCAGTACTTC.

At least ten counts were recorded for this clonotype. The chain's CDR3 is CSARQAGGQETQYF. In DNA form, the CDR3 reads TGCAGTGCAAGACAAGCGGGAGGCCAAGAGACCCAGTACTTC. This sequence joins TRBV20-1 and TRBJ2-5; 9 positions agree with TRBD2. The V segment lost 6 bases and the J segment 1 base; nucleotides outside the gene matches: 6. Germline-derived CDR1 and CDR2 are DFQATT and SNEGSKA (reference sequence). CDR3 length: 14 residues.